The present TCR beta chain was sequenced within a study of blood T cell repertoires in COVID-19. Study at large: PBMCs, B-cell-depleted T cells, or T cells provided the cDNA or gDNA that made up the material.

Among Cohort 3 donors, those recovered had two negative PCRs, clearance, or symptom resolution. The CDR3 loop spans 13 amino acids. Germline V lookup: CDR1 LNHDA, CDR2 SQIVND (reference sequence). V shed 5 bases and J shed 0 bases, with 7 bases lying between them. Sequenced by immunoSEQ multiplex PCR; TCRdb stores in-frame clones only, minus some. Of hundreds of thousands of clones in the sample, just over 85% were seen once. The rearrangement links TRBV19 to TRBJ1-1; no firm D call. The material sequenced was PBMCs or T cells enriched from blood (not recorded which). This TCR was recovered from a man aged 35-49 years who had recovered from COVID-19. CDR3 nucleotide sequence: TGTGCCAGTAGTTGGCAGGTGAACACTGAAGCTTTCTTT. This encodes CASSWQVNTEAFF.